One sample yielded the 27 T cell receptor beta chains listed below, sequenced in a study of T cell responses to AZD1222 COVID-19 vaccine (TCRdb year 2021). To prepare the library, the immunoSEQ multiplex PCR assay was applied. The table comes from immuneACCESS by way of TCRdb, which keeps in-frame sequences with V and J called. Part of the clones is missing from these tables; in studies checked, under half for an unresolved V gene and the rest for unknown reasons. The sample table lists 150,000 to 200,000 clones, 88% of them with a count of one. Jointly, the top ten make up 7.7% of the sample. The time point label, read with the paper, signifies: baseline before first vaccination. The specimen comprised peripheral blood, sampled on day 0 of AZD1222 vaccination. These receptor sequences come from an adult in good health.

V and J are TRBV6-4 and TRBJ2-3, with D possibly matching TRBD2 (5 bases). Trimming left V 4 bases short and J 1 base short, with 12 bases between. Looked up from germline, CDR1 is MRHNA and CDR2 is SNTAGT. The CDR3 is 15 residues long. CDR3 protein: CASSAEGGGTDTQYF. In DNA, the CDR3 is TGTGCCAGCAGTGCGGAAGGAGGAGGCACAGATACGCAGTATTTT.

The chain couples TRBV4-1 to TRBJ2-7, with TRBD1 matching over 9 bases. Per germline, CDR1 MGHRA and CDR2 YSYEKL. The trim removed 5 bases at V and 2 bases at J, leaving 7 bases unmatched. CDR3 size: 15 residues. The CDR3 protein is CASSTQQGATYEQYF. DNA of the CDR3: TGCGCCAGCAGCACACAACAGGGGGCAACCTACGAGCAGTACTTC.

The rearrangement joins TRBV7-9 to TRBJ1-2, with a weak D call TRBD1 (6 bases). The germline gives CDR1 SEHNR, CDR2 FQNEAQ (reference sequence). The CDR3 is 16 amino acids. Between the trimmed V and J ends, which lost 3 bases and 3 bases, there was a span of 17 bases. The CDR3, as DNA: TGTGCCAGCAGCTTCTGGGGGCGTCCCGGTGACTATGGCTACACCTTC. It is translated as CASSFWGRPGDYGYTF.

The V gene is TRBV19, the J gene TRBJ1-1, with 9 nucleotides matching TRBD1. This CDR3 has 14 amino acids. Losses at the gene ends were 3 bases for V and 4 bases for J; bases not matched to a gene: 3. Germline V gene data show CDR1 as LNHDA and CDR2 as SQIVND (reference sequence). CDR3 sequence reads: CASSMTGGFTEAFF. CDR3 DNA sequence: TGTGCCAGTAGTATGACAGGGGGTTTCACTGAAGCTTTCTTT.

The chain combines TRBV27 with TRBJ1-1, with D maybe TRBD1 (5 bases). The germline V gene has CDR1 MNHEY and CDR2 SMNVEV (reference sequence). The CDR3 covers 14 residues. Trimming pared 6 bases from V and 1 base from J, leaving 12 bases between. In DNA, the CDR3 is TGTGCCAGCAGCCCCGACAGAAAGAACACTGAAGCTTTCTTT. Translation: CASSPDRKNTEAFF.

CDR3 sequence: CASSLLTPSGIQETQYF. CDR3 nucleotide sequence: TGTGCCAGCAGCCTCCTTACCCCTAGCGGGATCCAAGAGACCCAGTACTTC. The chain combines TRBV3-1 (or the pseudogene TRBV3-2) with TRBJ2-5, with 9 bases matching TRBD2. The CDR3 sequence is 17 residues long. The ends lost 4 bases at V and 1 base at J; junction bases unmatched: 10. The germline CDR1 and CDR2 sequences are LGHDT and YNNKEL (reference sequence).

The chain uses TRBV12-5 and TRBJ1-1, with D possibly TRBD1 on 5 matching bases. The germline CDR1 and CDR2 sequences are LGHNT and FRNRAP. The V end was cut by 5 bases, the J end by 3 bases, with 10 bases between. The CDR3 consists of 13 residues. Here the CDR3 reads CASGKGRDTEAFF. Written as DNA, the CDR3 is TGTGCTAGTGGTAAGGGGAGGGACACTGAAGCTTTCTTT.

The gene calls are TRBV20-1 and TRBJ1-2; D is unresolved. The ends were cut back, 2 bases at V and 6 bases at J, with 7 bases in the middle. CDR3 length: 11 amino acids. CDR1 DFQATT and CDR2 SNEGSKA come from the germline V gene (reference sequence). The CDR3 DNA reads TGCAGTGCTAGATTTCGGCATGGCTACACCTTC. It translates to CSARFRHGYTF.

This chain links TRBV5-1 with TRBJ1-2; D gene ambiguous. The germline gives CDR1 SGHRS, CDR2 YFSETQ. The CDR3 extends over 14 amino acids. Trimming cost V 2 bases and J 8 bases, with 16 bases left between them. For the CDR3, the DNA is TGCGCCAGCAGCTTAGGGCCGGCCGGTGCAGGCTACACCTTC. Encoded protein: CASSLGPAGAGYTF.

V is TRBV6-5 and J is TRBJ1-1; weak D call: TRBD1 (5 bases). Germline lookup yields CDR1 MNHEY and CDR2 SVGAGI. The V gene lost 5 bases and the J gene lost 0 bases, with 13 bases spanning the gap. The CDR3 loop spans 15 amino acids. The CDR3 bases are TGTGCCAGCAGTCGGGGGTCCCGCATGAACACTGAAGCTTTCTTT. Translating gives CASSRGSRMNTEAFF.

The J gene is TRBJ2-3, the V gene TRBV6-1, with D unclear. The CDR3 extends over 13 amino acids. Between the trimmed V and J ends, which lost 1 base and 3 bases, there was a span of 5 bases. Looked up from germline, CDR1 is MNHNS and CDR2 is SASEGT. CDR3 DNA sequence: TGTGCCAGCAGTGAAGGTCAGACAGATACGCAGTATTTT. Translation gives CASSEGQTDTQYF.

This clone came up a few times. The J gene is TRBJ2-3, the V gene TRBV4-1, with D maybe TRBD2 (5 bases). V lost 10 bases to trimming and J lost 2 bases, with 13 bases between them. CDR1 and CDR2 (germline): MGHRA, YSYEKL. The CDR3 is 13 amino acids. In DNA, the CDR3 is TGCGCCACCCGAGCGGTGTCCACAGATACGCAGTATTTT. Translated: CATRAVSTDTQYF.

V and J are TRBV7-8 and TRBJ1-3, with D unresolved. V dropped 5 bases and J dropped 2 bases, with 31 bases sitting between them. The CDR3 sequence is 21 residues long. Germline V gene sequence: CDR1 SGHVS, CDR2 FQNEAQ. The CDR3 nucleotides are TGTGCCAGCAGCCCTCACCGAATACCCGCCATAGGAGCCGTTGCTGGAAACACCATATATTTT. Its protein is CASSPHRIPAIGAVAGNTIYF. The complete variable domain, with remaining parts taken from reference TRBV7-8 and TRBJ1-3, reads GAGVSQSPRYKVAKRGQDVALRCDPISGHVSLFWYQQALGQGPEFLTYFQNEAQLDKSGLPSDRFFAERPEGSVSTLKIQRTQQEDSAVYLCASSPHRIPAIGAVAGNTIYFGEGSWLTVV.

The chain employs TRBV3-1 (or the pseudogene TRBV3-2) and TRBJ2-7; D gene uncertain. CDR1 and CDR2 from the germline V gene are LGHDT and YNNKEL (reference sequence). The CDR3 has 14 residues. V was clipped by 1 base and J by 0 bases, with 7 bases between them. This chain's CDR3 is CASSQAQASYEQYF. CDR3 bases: TGTGCCAGCAGCCAAGCCCAGGCCTCCTACGAGCAGTACTTC.

The chain joins TRBV7-3 to TRBJ1-3; possible D gene TRBD1, 5 bases. The V end was cut by 8 bases, the J end by 2 bases, with 10 bases between. The CDR3 spans 13 residues. Germline loops: CDR1 SGHTA, CDR2 FQGTGA. CDR3 sequence: CASSGEPGNTIYF. As DNA, the CDR3 is TGTGCCAGCTCGGGGGAACCTGGAAACACCATATATTTT.

J is TRBJ2-3 and V is TRBV14; weak D call: TRBD1 (6 bases). This CDR3 contains 16 residues. CDR1 is SGHDN, CDR2 FVKESK, per germline. V gave up 2 bases and J gave up 1 base, with 13 bases separating them. CDR3 sequence: CASSQKQGPGTDTQYF. The CDR3 DNA reads as TGTGCCAGCAGCCAAAAACAGGGTCCTGGCACAGATACGCAGTATTTT.

This chain uses TRBV3-1 (or the pseudogene TRBV3-2) with TRBJ1-1; tentative D call: TRBD1 (5 bases). V lost 1 base and J 3 bases, leaving 12 bases between the germline ends. The CDR3 runs to 15 residues. Looked up from germline, CDR1 is LGHDT and CDR2 is YNNKEL (reference sequence). The CDR3 here is CASSQVVRADTEAFF. The DNA of the CDR3 is TGTGCCAGCAGCCAAGTCGTCAGGGCGGACACTGAAGCTTTCTTT.

V and J are TRBV12-5 and TRBJ1-2; D is ambiguous. Germline lookup yields CDR1 LGHNT and CDR2 FRNRAP. This CDR3 is built from 9 residues. Trimming took 6 bases from V and 8 from J, leaving 4 bases between them. The CDR3 sequence: CASGRGYTF. Written as DNA, the CDR3 is TGTGCTAGTGGCCGCGGCTACACCTTC.

V usage is TRBV5-1 and J usage is TRBJ1-5; TRBD1 might be the D (5 bases). From germline, CDR1 is SGHRS and CDR2 YFSETQ. This CDR3 has 14 amino acids. Trimming took off 0 bases at V and 5 bases at J, with 9 bases between the two ends. For the CDR3, the DNA is TGCGCCAGCAGCTTGGCTGGGGCGGATCAGCCCCAGCATTTT. Translated: CASSLAGADQPQHF.

The V and J genes are TRBV19 and TRBJ2-5; D remains unclear. Between the trimmed V and J ends, which lost 7 bases and 4 bases, there was a span of 4 bases. Germline V gene lookup returns CDR1 LNHDA and CDR2 SQIVND (reference sequence). The CDR3 covers 10 residues. The CDR3 nucleotides are TGTGCCAGTAAAGGAGAGACCCAGTACTTC. Its protein product is CASKGETQYF.

This clone was seen just once. V and J are TRBV5-4 and TRBJ2-3; 7 bases agree with TRBD2. This CDR3 is 14 amino acids long. V gave up 4 bases and J gave up 2 bases; unmatched junction bases: 4. CDR1 SGHNT and CDR2 YYREEE come from the germline V gene (reference sequence). CDR3 sequence: CASSRDYSTDTQYF. The CDR3 DNA sequence: TGTGCCAGCAGCCGGGACTATTCCACAGATACGCAGTATTTT.

The J gene is TRBJ1-6, the V gene TRBV18, with 9 bases lining up with TRBD1. Trimming at V came to 4 bases and at J to 10 bases, leaving 14 bases not matched to a gene. The CDR3 consists of 17 residues. The germline V gene encodes CDR1 KGHSH and CDR2 LQKENI. The CDR3 reads CASSREGQGQRGSPLHF. In nucleotides, the CDR3 is TGTGCCAGCTCACGAGAGGGACAGGGTCAAAGGGGGTCACCCCTCCACTTT. The variable domain in full, completed from reference TRBV18 and TRBJ1-6, reads NAGVMQNPRHLVRRRGQEARLRCSPMKGHSHVYWYRQLPEEGLKFMVYLQKENIIDESGMPKERFSAEFPKEGPSILRIQQVVRGDSAAYFCASSREGQGQRGSPLHFGNGTRLTVT.

The J gene is TRBJ2-7, the V gene TRBV10-3; 7 bases align to TRBD1. Germline CDR1 and CDR2: ENHRY and SYGVKD. J was trimmed by 4 bases and V by 3 bases; bases with no gene match: 15. The CDR3 sequence is 17 residues long. DNA for the CDR3: TGTGCCATCAGTGATCCGGGGACAGTAATCCCCCGGTACGAGCAGTACTTC. Amino acids: CAISDPGTVIPRYEQYF.

The chain carries TRBV10-1 and TRBJ2-1; perhaps TRBD2 as D (5 bases). This CDR3 contains 13 residues. V shed 5 bases and J shed 5 bases, with 10 bases lying between them. The germline V gene encodes CDR1 WNHNN and CDR2 SYGVQD (reference sequence). CDR3 DNA: TGCGCCAGCAGTCCGGGGATCGACAATGAGCAGTTCTTC. It translates to CASSPGIDNEQFF.

The J gene is TRBJ2-7, the V gene TRBV5-6; 8 positions match TRBD1. Trimming took 0 bases from V and 1 from J; bases not matched to a gene: 3. Germline assignment: CDR1 SGHDT and CDR2 YYEEEE. The CDR3 sequence is 15 residues long. The CDR3 DNA reads as TGTGCCAGCAGCTTGGGGACAGGGAGATCCTACGAGCAGTACTTC. It is translated as CASSLGTGRSYEQYF. The variable domain in full, completed from reference TRBV5-6 and TRBJ2-7, reads DAGVTQSPTHLIKTRGQQVTLRCSPKSGHDTVSWYQQALGQGPQFIFQYYEEEERQRGNFPDRFSGHQFPNYSSELNVNALLLGDSALYLCASSLGTGRSYEQYFGPGTRLTVT.

This chain joins TRBV5-5 and TRBJ2-7; 8 bases are a match to TRBD2. CDR3 size: 15 residues. Trimming cost V 4 bases and J 3 bases; bases outside gene matches: 9. Germline CDR1 and CDR2: SGHKS and YYEKEE (reference sequence). CDR3 amino acids: CASSETGTRFYEQYF. CDR3 in DNA: TGTGCCAGCAGCGAAACCGGGACTAGATTCTACGAGCAGTACTTC.

The chain recombines TRBV10-2 with TRBJ1-1; D is unclear. V was trimmed by 6 bases and J by 3 bases, leaving 5 bases between them. The CDR3 has 11 residues. Germline V gene sequence: CDR1 WSHSY, CDR2 SAAADI. CDR3 sequence: CASRSDTEAFF. CDR3 sequence (DNA): TGCGCCAGCAGGTCGGACACTGAAGCTTTCTTT.